A selection of T cell receptor beta chains follows, all from one sample in a study of shared clonotypes between healthy human individuals. Measured with immunoSEQ multiplex PCR; TCRdb has only the in-frame clones, and not every one. The data show around 2.1 million clones, approximately 95% seen once. The sequenced sample consisted of naive CD4+ T cells sorted from blood. All receptors derive from a man in his late teens or twenties in good health. The CDR3 runs from the conserved cysteine through the conserved F or W. A D gene is named only where the DNA matches it firmly. The size entry is marked missing in some rows and otherwise reads once, few, many or a size class.

CASSPPALDTQYF | TGTGCCAGCAGCCCACCCGCGCTGGATACGCAGTATTTT | TRBJ2-3 | once | - | TRBV5-5
CASSFDIQPQHF | TGTGCCAGCAGTTTTGACATTCAGCCCCAGCATTTT | TRBJ1-5 | few | - | TRBV2
CASRPSSGSPGEQYF | TGTGCCAGCAGGCCCTCCAGCGGGAGTCCGGGAGAGCAGTACTTC | TRBJ2-7 | - | TRBD2 | TRBV5-4
CASSSVFSEQYF | TGTGCCAGCAGTTCCGTCTTTAGCGAGCAGTACTTC | TRBJ2-7 | once | - | TRBV6-6
CSVEGGGGSEKLFF | TGCAGCGTTGAAGGCGGAGGGGGTTCCGAAAAACTGTTTTTT | TRBJ1-4 | - | - | TRBV29-1
CASSPPINTEAFF | TGTGCCAGCAGTCCCCCAATTAACACTGAAGCTTTCTTT | TRBJ1-1 | - | - | TRBV6-1
CASSLMAPGNTEAFF | TGCGCCAGCAGCTTGATGGCCCCGGGGAACACTGAAGCTTTCTTT | TRBJ1-1 | - | - | TRBV5-1
CASSLIPGSFYEQYF | TGCGCCAGCAGCTTAATTCCAGGGAGTTTCTACGAGCAGTACTTC | TRBJ2-7 | - | - | TRBV5-1
CASSLVRADYGYTF | TGTGCCAGCAGTCTAGTCAGGGCCGACTATGGCTACACCTTC | TRBJ1-2 | - | - | TRBV7-2
CASSQLGTAYEQYF | TGCGCCAGCAGCCAACTCGGGACAGCCTACGAGCAGTACTTC | TRBJ2-7 | - | TRBD1 | TRBV4-1
CASSESGGVLKQPQHF | TGCGCCAGCAGTGAGTCGGGGGGTGTCCTTAAGCAGCCCCAGCATTTT | TRBJ1-5 | - | - | TRBV10-2
CASSSRQGSSYNSPLHF | TGTGCCAGCAGTTCCAGACAGGGTAGCTCCTATAATTCACCCCTCCACTTT | TRBJ1-6 | - | TRBD1 | TRBV11-2
CASSPRDGVNTEAFF | TGTGCCAGCAGCCCCCGGGACGGAGTGAACACTGAAGCTTTCTTT | TRBJ1-1 | - | - | TRBV9
CASSLGTSRGMNTEAFF | TGCGCCAGCAGCTTGGGGACCAGTAGAGGGATGAACACTGAAGCTTTCTTT | TRBJ1-1 | - | - | TRBV5-1
CASSGGQSLAKNIQYF | TGTGCCAGCAGTGGGGGACAGTCCTTAGCCAAAAACATTCAGTACTTC | TRBJ2-4 | once | TRBD1 | TRBV6-1
CAWSGQGRAGELFF | TGTGCCTGGAGTGGGCAGGGGAGGGCCGGGGAGCTGTTTTTT | TRBJ2-2 | - | - | TRBV30
CASSLGDTDTQYF | TGTGCCAGCTCACTAGGAGACACAGATACGCAGTATTTT | TRBJ2-3 | - | - | TRBV18
CASSLGLAGYEQYF | TGTGCCAGCAGCTTGGGACTAGCGGGCTACGAGCAGTACTTC | TRBJ2-7 | - | TRBD2 | TRBV11-2
CASSTAGTSGTDTQYF | TGCGCCAGCAGCACGGCCGGGACTAGCGGCACAGATACGCAGTATTTT | TRBJ2-3 | - | TRBD2 | TRBV5-1
CASSASGGVNYGYTF | TGTGCCAGCAGTGCTTCAGGGGGGGTAAACTATGGCTACACCTTC | TRBJ1-2 | - | TRBD1 | TRBV6-4
CASSQGQGNTDTQYF | TGCGCCAGCAGCCAAGGTCAGGGCAACACAGATACGCAGTATTTT | TRBJ2-3 | - | - | TRBV4-3
CASSFNSRPETQYF | TGTGCCAGCAGCTTCAACTCCAGGCCAGAGACCCAGTACTTC | TRBJ2-5 | - | - | TRBV11-2
CASSPPRGEGGYTF | TGTGCCAGCTCACCACCGAGGGGAGAGGGGGGCTACACCTTC | TRBJ1-2 | - | - | TRBV18
CAISDLQGRWSYEQYF | TGTGCCATCAGTGATTTGCAGGGGAGGTGGTCCTACGAGCAGTACTTC | TRBJ2-7 | - | - | TRBV10-3
CSVQGRPYEQYF | TGCAGCGTCCAGGGGAGGCCCTACGAGCAGTACTTC | TRBJ2-7 | - | - | TRBV29-1
CASSRQGAQETQYF | TGTGCCAGCAGCCGACAGGGGGCCCAAGAGACCCAGTACTTC | TRBJ2-5 | few | TRBD1 | TRBV7-2
CASSSTQGSGANVLTF | TGTGCCAGCAGCTCTACTCAGGGTTCCGGGGCCAACGTCCTGACTTTC | TRBJ2-6 | - | - | TRBV7-3
CASSEDSTGTSGTGKTQYF | TGTGCCAGCAGTGAAGACTCAACCGGGACTAGCGGGACTGGGAAGACCCAGTACTTC | TRBJ2-5 | once | TRBD2 | TRBV6-1
CASGFSYEQYF | TGTGCCAGCGGGTTTTCCTACGAGCAGTACTTC | TRBJ2-7 | - | - | TRBV2
CASSQERGTEAFF | TGCGCCAGCAGCCAAGAGAGGGGCACTGAAGCTTTCTTT | TRBJ1-1 | - | - | TRBV4-1
CASSEGQGWDTQYF | TGTGCCAGCAGTGAGGGACAGGGGTGGGATACGCAGTATTTT | TRBJ2-3 | - | TRBD1 | TRBV2
CASRPTRSLTDTQYF | TGTGCCAGCAGACCGACTAGATCCCTCACAGATACGCAGTATTTT | TRBJ2-3 | once | - | TRBV7-9
CASRPGQAGVDFF | TGTGCCAGCAGACCCGGACAGGCCGGCGTGGATTTCTTT | TRBJ1-1 | - | TRBD1 | TRBV28
CASSHFRGGEDNQPQHF | TGCGCCAGCAGCCACTTTCGGGGGGGGGAGGATAATCAGCCCCAGCATTTT | TRBJ1-5 | once | - | TRBV4-1
CASSPRFYGYTF | TGTGCCAGCAGCCCTCGGTTCTATGGCTACACCTTC | TRBJ1-2 | - | - | TRBV7-9